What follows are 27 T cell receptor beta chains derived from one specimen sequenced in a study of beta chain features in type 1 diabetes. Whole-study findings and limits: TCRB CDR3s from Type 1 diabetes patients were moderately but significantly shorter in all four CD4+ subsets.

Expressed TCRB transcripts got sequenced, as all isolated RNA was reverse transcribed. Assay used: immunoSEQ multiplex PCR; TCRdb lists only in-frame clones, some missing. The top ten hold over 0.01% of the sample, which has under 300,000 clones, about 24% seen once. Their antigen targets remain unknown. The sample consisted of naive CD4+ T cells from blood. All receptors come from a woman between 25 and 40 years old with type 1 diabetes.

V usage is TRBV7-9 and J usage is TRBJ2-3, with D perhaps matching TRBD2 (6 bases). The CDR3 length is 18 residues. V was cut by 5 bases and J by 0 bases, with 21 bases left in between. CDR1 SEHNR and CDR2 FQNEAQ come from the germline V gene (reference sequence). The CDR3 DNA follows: TGTGCCAGCAGCATAGACCAGCTAGGTGGGACTAGCACAGATACGCAGTATTTT. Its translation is CASSIDQLGGTSTDTQYF.

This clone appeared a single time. The CDR3 protein is CASSLAGQQETQYF. The CDR3 DNA is TGCGCCAGCAGCCTAGCGGGACAGCAAGAGACCCAGTACTTC. The rearrangement links TRBV5-1 to TRBJ2-5; 9 bases agree with TRBD2. V gave up 4 bases and J gave up 2 bases; unmatched junction bases: 3. This CDR3 contains 14 residues. The V gene's germline CDR1 is SGHRS and CDR2 YFSETQ.

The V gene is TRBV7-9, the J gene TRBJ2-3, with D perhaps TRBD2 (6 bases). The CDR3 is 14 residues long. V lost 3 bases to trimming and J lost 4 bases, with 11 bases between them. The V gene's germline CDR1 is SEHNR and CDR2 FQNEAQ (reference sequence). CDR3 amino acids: CASSLEGVADTQYF. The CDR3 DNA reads TGTGCCAGCAGCTTGGAGGGAGTCGCAGATACGCAGTATTTT.

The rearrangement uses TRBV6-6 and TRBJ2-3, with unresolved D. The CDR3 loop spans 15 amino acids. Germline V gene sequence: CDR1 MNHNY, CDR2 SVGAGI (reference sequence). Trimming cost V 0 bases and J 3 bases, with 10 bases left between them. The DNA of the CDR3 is TGTGCCAGCAGTTACTCTCCGGTTACGACAGATACGCAGTATTTT. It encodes CASSYSPVTTDTQYF.

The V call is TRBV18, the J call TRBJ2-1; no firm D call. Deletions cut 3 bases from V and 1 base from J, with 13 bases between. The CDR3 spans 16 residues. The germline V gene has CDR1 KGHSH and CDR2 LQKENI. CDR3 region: CASSPPSGESYNEQFF. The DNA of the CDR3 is TGTGCCAGCTCACCCCCGTCCGGTGAATCCTACAATGAGCAGTTCTTC. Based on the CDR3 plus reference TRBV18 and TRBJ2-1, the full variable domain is NAGVMQNPRHLVRRRGQEARLRCSPMKGHSHVYWYRQLPEEGLKFMVYLQKENIIDESGMPKERFSAEFPKEGPSILRIQQVVRGDSAAYFCASSPPSGESYNEQFFGPGTRLTVL.

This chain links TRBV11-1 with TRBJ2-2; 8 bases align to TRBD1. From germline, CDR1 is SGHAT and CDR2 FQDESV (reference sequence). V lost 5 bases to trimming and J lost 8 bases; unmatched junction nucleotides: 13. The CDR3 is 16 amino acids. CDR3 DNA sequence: TGTGCCAGCAGCCCGGGACAGGCCCCACAGTTTGGGGAGCTGTTTTTT. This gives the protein CASSPGQAPQFGELFF.

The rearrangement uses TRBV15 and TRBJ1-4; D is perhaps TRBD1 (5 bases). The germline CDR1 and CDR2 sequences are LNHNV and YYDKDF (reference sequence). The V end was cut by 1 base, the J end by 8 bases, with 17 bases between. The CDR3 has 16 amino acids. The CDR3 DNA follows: TGTGCCACCAGCAGAGTGTTCTCGGGGGTGGGCGAAAAACTGTTTTTT. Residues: CATSRVFSGVGEKLFF. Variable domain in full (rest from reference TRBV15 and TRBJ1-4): DAMVIQNPRYQVTQFGKPVTLSCSQTLNHNVMYWYQQKSSQAPKLLFHYYDKDFNNEADTPDNFQSRRPNTSFCFLDIRSPGLGDTAMYLCATSRVFSGVGEKLFFGSGTQLSVL.

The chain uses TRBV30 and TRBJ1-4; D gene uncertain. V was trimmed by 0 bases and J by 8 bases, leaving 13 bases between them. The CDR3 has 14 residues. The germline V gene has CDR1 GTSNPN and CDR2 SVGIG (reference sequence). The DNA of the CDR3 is TGTGCCTGGAGTGTACGGGGAGTTTCCGAAAAACTGTTTTTT. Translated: CAWSVRGVSEKLFF.

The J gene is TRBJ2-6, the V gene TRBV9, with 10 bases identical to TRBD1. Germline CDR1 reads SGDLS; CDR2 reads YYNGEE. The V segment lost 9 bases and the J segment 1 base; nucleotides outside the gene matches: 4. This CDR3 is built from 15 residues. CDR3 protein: CATGQGRSGANVLTF. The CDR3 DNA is TGTGCCACGGGACAGGGGCGGTCTGGGGCCAACGTCCTGACTTTC.

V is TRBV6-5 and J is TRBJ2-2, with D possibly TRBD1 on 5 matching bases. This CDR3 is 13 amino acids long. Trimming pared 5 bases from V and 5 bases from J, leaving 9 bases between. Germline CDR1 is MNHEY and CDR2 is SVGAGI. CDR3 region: CASSLRVTGELFF. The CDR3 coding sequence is TGTGCCAGCAGTCTCAGGGTGACCGGGGAGCTGTTTTTT.

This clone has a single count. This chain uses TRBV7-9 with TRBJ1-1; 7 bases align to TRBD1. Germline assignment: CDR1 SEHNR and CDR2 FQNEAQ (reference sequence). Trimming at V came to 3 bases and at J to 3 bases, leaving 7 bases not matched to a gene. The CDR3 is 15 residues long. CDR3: CASSLGQGVDTEAFF. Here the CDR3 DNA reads TGTGCCAGCAGCTTGGGGCAGGGGGTAGACACTGAAGCTTTCTTT.

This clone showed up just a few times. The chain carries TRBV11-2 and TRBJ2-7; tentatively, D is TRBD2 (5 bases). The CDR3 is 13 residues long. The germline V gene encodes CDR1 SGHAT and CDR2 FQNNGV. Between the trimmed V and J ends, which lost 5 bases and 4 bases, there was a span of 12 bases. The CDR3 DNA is TGTGCCAGCAGCACAGCAAGGGAGTACGAGCAGTACTTC. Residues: CASSTAREYEQYF.

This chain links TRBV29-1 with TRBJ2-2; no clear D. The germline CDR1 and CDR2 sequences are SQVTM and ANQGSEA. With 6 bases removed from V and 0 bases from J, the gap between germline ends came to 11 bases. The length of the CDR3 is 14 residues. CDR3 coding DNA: TGCAGCGTCTCAACAGCAACGAACACCGGGGAGCTGTTTTTT. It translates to CSVSTATNTGELFF.

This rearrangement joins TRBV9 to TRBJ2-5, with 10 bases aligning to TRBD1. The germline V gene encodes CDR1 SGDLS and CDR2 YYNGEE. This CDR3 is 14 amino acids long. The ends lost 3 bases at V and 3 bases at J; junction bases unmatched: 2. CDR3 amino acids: CASSAGQGKETQYF. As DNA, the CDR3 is TGTGCCAGCAGCGCGGGACAGGGGAAAGAGACCCAGTACTTC.

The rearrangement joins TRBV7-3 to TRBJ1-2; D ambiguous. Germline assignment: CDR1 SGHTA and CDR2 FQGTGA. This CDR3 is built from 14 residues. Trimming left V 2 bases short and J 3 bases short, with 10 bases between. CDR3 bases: TGTGCCAGCAGCTTATCCCCAGAAGACTATGGCTACACCTTC. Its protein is CASSLSPEDYGYTF. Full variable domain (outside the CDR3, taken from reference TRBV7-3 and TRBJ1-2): GAGVSQTPSNKVTEKGKYVELRCDPISGHTALYWYRQSLGQGPEFLIYFQGTGAADDSGLPNDRFFAVRPEGSVSTLKIQRTERGDSAVYLCASSLSPEDYGYTFGSGTRLTVV.

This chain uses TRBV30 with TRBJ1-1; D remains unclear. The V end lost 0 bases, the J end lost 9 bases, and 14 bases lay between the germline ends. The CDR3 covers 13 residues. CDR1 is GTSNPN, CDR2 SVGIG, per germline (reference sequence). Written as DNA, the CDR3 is TGTGCCTGGAGTGTTCCCCCTTCGGTGCAAGCTTTCTTT. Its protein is CAWSVPPSVQAFF. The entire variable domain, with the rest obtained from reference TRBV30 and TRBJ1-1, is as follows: SQTIHQWPATLVQPVGSPLSLECTVEGTSNPNLYWYRQAAGRGLQLLFYSVGIGQISSEVPQNLSASRPQDRQFILSSKKLLLSDSGFYLCAWSVPPSVQAFFGQGTRLTVV.

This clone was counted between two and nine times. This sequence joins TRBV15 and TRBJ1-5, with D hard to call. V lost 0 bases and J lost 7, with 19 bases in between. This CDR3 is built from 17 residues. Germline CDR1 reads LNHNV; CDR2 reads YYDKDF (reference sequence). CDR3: CATSRDKYGTEMQPQHF. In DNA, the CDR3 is TGTGCCACCAGCAGAGATAAATACGGAACGGAGATGCAGCCCCAGCATTTT.

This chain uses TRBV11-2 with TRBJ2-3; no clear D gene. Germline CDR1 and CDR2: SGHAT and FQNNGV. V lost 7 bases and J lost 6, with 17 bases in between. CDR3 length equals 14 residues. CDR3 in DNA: TGTGCCAGCACCTTCTTCGGCGTCGGGGATACGCAGTATTTT. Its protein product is CASTFFGVGDTQYF.

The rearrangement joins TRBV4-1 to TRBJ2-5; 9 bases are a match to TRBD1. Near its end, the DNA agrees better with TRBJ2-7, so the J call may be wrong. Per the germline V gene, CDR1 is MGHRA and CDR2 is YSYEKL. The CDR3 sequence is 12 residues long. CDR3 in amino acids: CASSQTGGEQYF. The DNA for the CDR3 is TGCGCCAGCAGCCAGACAGGGGGCGAGCAGTACTTC.

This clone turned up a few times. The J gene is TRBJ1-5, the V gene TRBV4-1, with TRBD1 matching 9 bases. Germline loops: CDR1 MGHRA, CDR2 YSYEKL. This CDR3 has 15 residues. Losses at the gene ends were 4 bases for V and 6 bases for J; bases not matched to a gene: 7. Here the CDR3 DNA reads TGCGCCAGCAGCCGCGGACAGGGGATTGGTCAGCCCCAGCATTTT. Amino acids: CASSRGQGIGQPQHF.

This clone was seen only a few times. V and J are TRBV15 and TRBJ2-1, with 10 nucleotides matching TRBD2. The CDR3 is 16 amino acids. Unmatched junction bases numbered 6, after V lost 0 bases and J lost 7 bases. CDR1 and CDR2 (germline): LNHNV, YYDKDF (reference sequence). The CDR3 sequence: CATSRDKAGGWNEQFF. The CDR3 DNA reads TGTGCCACCAGCAGAGATAAAGCGGGAGGGTGGAATGAGCAGTTCTTC.

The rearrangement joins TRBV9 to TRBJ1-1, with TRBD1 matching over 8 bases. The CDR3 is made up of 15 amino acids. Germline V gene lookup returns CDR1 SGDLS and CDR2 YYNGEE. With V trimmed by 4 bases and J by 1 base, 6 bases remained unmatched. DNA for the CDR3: TGTGCCAGCAGCTTCCGGACAGGGCGGAACACTGAAGCTTTCTTT. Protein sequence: CASSFRTGRNTEAFF.

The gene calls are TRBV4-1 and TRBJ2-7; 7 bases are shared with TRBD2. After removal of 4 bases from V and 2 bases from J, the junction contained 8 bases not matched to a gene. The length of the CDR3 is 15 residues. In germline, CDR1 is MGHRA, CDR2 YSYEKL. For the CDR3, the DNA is TGCGCCAGCAGCCCCGGGACTACCCGAACCTACGAGCAGTACTTC. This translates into CASSPGTTRTYEQYF.

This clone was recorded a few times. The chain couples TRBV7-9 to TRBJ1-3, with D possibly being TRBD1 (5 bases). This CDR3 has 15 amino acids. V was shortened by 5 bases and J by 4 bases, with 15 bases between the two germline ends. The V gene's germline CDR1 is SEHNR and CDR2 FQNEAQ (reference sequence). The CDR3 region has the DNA TGTGCCAGCAGCGCAGGGTCGCGGTCCGGAAACACCATATATTTT. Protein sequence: CASSAGSRSGNTIYF.

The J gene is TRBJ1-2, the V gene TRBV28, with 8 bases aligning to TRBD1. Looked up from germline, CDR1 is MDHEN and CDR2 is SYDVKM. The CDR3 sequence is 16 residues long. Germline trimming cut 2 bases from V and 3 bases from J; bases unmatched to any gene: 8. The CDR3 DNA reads TGTGCCAGCAGTTTAAACAGGGGGGGTGAGGACTATGGCTACACCTTC. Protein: CASSLNRGGEDYGYTF.

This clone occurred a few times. The CDR3 here is CASSPRQSYEQYF. The CDR3 DNA follows: TGTGCCAGCTCACCGAGGCAGTCCTACGAGCAGTACTTC. J is TRBJ2-7 and V is TRBV18; D not certain. Germline V gene lookup returns CDR1 KGHSH and CDR2 LQKENI. Trimming removed 3 bases at V and 1 base at J, with 7 bases between. The CDR3 runs 13 residues.

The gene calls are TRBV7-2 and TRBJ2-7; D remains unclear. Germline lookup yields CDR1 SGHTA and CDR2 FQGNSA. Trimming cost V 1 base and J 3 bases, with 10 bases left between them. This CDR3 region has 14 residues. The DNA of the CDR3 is TGTGCCAGCAGCTTAGAGACTCCTTACTACGAGCAGTACTTC. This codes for CASSLETPYYEQYF.